These T cell receptor beta chains were read from a single sample in a study of regulatory T cells in long-lasting Graves disease. TCRdb analysed the multiplex PCR reads with MiXCR anew, one entry per CDR3 protein. The profile shows 400,000 to 650,000 distinct CDR3 sequences, 16% of them singletons. The sample was also reused in another study, on T cells in Graves' hyperthyroidism and ophthalmopathy.

Material: peripheral blood mononuclear cells (PBMCs), obtained at new diagnosis, from a patient treated with antithyroid drugs. The origin of the receptors is a woman aged 35 to 59 with Graves disease. Each CDR3 is given with its conserved first and last residue. The D gene is left open where the match is weak. Clone sizes are given selectively: once, few, many, or a class where the clone is expanded.

.	.	TRBV24-1	TRBJ2-7	CATSDPRGFEQYF	TGTGCCACCAGTGATCCCCGGGGTTTCGAGCAGTACTTC
few	.	TRBV2	TRBJ1-2	CASGEAGFGYTF	TGTGCCAGCGGGGAGGCAGGGTTCGGCTACACCTTC
.	TRBD1	TRBV5-1	TRBJ1-2	CASRYQQGANYGYTF	TGCGCCAGCAGATACCAACAGGGGGCCAATTATGGCTACACCTTC
.	.	TRBV9	TRBJ1-3	CASSAQQGSGNTIYF	TGTGCCAGCAGCGCCCAACAGGGCTCTGGAAACACCATATATTTT
many	.	TRBV28	TRBJ2-5	CASSKGGQETQYF	TGTGCCAGCAGTAAGGGCGGTCAAGAGACCCAGTACTTC
many	.	TRBV7-3	TRBJ1-1	CASKQYVWTEAFF	TGTGCCAGCAAGCAGTACGTTTGGACTGAAGCTTTCTTT
.	.	TRBV3-1	TRBJ1-2	CSSSQERANYGYTF	TGCTCCAGCAGCCAAGAGAGGGCTAACTATGGCTACACCTTC
many	.	TRBV7-2	TRBJ1-5	CASSTRQGNQPQHF	TGTGCCAGCAGCACTCGACAGGGCAATCAGCCCCAGCATTTT
many	TRBD1	TRBV6-1	TRBJ1-5	CASSEQGGINQPQHF	TGTGCCAGCAGTGAACAGGGGGGAATCAATCAGCCCCAGCATTTT
many	.	TRBV2	TRBJ1-1	CASSTRPDFKESEAFF	TGTGCCAGCAGCACCCGGCCGGACTTTAAAGAATCAGAAGCTTTCTTT
.	TRBD2	TRBV7-9	TRBJ2-3	CASSLWGLAGVASTDTQYF	TGTGCCAGCAGCTTATGGGGACTAGCGGGGGTCGCTAGCACAGATACGCAGTATTTT
many	.	TRBV6-5	TRBJ2-3	CASSYSRQQDTDTQYF	TGTGCCAGCAGTTACTCGAGACAGCAGGACACAGATACGCAGTATTTT
.	.	TRBV2	TRBJ1-1	CASVGRGMNTEAFF	TGTGCCAGCGTAGGACGGGGCATGAACACTGAAGCTTTCTTT